These 26 T cell receptor beta chains were sequenced from one sample in a study of blood T cell repertoires in COVID-19. Data came from immunoSEQ multiplex PCR; TCRdb stores just in-frame clones and leaves some out. The sample has around 700,000 clones, more than 80% seen once. The sample comprised peripheral blood. Receptor source: a woman aged 18-29 years with acute or convalescent COVID-19.

With respect to this clone: Other DNA sequences in the same sample also yield this CDR3. The chain uses TRBV27 and TRBJ2-3; D is ambiguous. The CDR3 totals 11 residues. In germline, CDR1 is MNHEY, CDR2 SMNVEV (reference sequence). Trimming took 3 bases from V and 5 from J, leaving 3 bases between them. DNA for the CDR3: TGTGCCAGCAGTTTTCGAGATACGCAGTATTTT. It translates to CASSFRDTQYF.

V is TRBV5-6 and J is TRBJ1-2; D is unclear. The CDR3 spans 14 residues. Germline V lookup: CDR1 SGHDT, CDR2 YYEEEE. V was trimmed by 0 bases and J by 7 bases, leaving 13 bases between them. In DNA form, the CDR3 reads TGTGCCAGCAGCTTGGAGATAGGAGGCCCTGGCTACACCTTC. It is translated as CASSLEIGGPGYTF.

The V and J genes are TRBV6-5 and TRBJ1-3, with D perhaps TRBD1 (6 bases). Germline V gene lookup returns CDR1 MNHEY and CDR2 SVGAGI. CDR3 size: 14 residues. Between the trimmed V and J ends, which lost 5 bases and 4 bases, there was a span of 12 bases. The CDR3 is CASSKQGAGNTIYF. The CDR3 DNA follows: TGTGCCAGCAGTAAACAGGGTGCCGGAAACACCATATATTTT.

The chain carries TRBV3-1 (or the pseudogene TRBV3-2) and TRBJ2-1; D perhaps matches TRBD1 (5 bases). There are 15 residues in the CDR3. Germline lookup yields CDR1 LGHDT and CDR2 YNNKEL (reference sequence). Trimming removed 5 bases from V and 3 bases from J, with 14 bases in between. The CDR3 DNA is TGTGCCAGCAGCACTCGGCAGGGATTCTACAATGAGCAGTTCTTC. It codes for CASSTRQGFYNEQFF.

The chain combines TRBV2 with TRBJ2-7; TRBD1 agrees at 7 bases. Germline-derived CDR1 and CDR2 are SNHLY and FYNNEI. The CDR3 spans 13 residues. V was clipped by 7 bases and J by 6 bases; unmatched bases: 9. Here the CDR3 reads CASNRKGAVEQYF. CDR3 nucleotides: TGTGCCAGCAATCGAAAGGGGGCGGTCGAGCAGTACTTC. The entire variable domain, with the rest obtained from reference TRBV2 and TRBJ2-7, is as follows: EPEVTQTPSHQVTQMGQEVILRCVPISNHLYFYWYRQILGQKVEFLVSFYNNEISEKSEIFDDQFSVERPDGSNFTLKIRSTKLEDSAMYFCASNRKGAVEQYFGPGTRLTVT.

The chain employs TRBV30 and TRBJ1-2, with D possibly matching TRBD1 (5 bases). CDR1 and CDR2 (germline): GTSNPN, SVGIG (reference sequence). The CDR3 runs to 13 residues. Trimming took 0 bases from V and 8 from J, leaving 13 bases between them. The CDR3 DNA reads TGTGCCTGGAGTGTAGGGGCCACCGGAGGCTACACCTTC. The encoded protein is CAWSVGATGGYTF.

The CDR3 DNA follows: TGTGCCAGCAGTTACCCCCCGACAGGCGGCCCCTACGAGCAGTACTTC. Protein: CASSYPPTGGPYEQYF. V is TRBV6-6 and J is TRBJ2-7; D possibly corresponds to TRBD1 (6 bases). The CDR3 runs to 16 residues. V was shortened by 2 bases and J by 2 bases, with 16 bases between the two germline ends. In germline, CDR1 is MNHNY, CDR2 SVGAGI (reference sequence).

The V gene is TRBV9, the J gene TRBJ2-1, with TRBD2 matching over 11 bases. The CDR3 totals 17 residues. Germline CDR1 and CDR2: SGDLS and YYNGEE. Trimming took 4 bases from V and 0 from J; bases not matched to a gene: 6. As DNA, the CDR3 is TGTGCCAGCAGCCCCCAACTAGCGGGGGACTCCTACAATGAGCAGTTCTTC. Protein: CASSPQLAGDSYNEQFF.

This rearrangement joins TRBV5-1 to TRBJ1-2; 9 nucleotides line up with TRBD1. The CDR3 extends over 12 amino acids. From germline, CDR1 is SGHRS and CDR2 YFSETQ. The junction had 5 bases not matched to a gene; V was cut back by 4 bases and J by 10 bases. The CDR3 DNA reads as TGCGCCAGCAGCGTGGGACAGGGAGCCTACACCTTC. This gives the protein CASSVGQGAYTF.

This clone was found once. The V gene is TRBV24-1, the J gene TRBJ2-1, with D perhaps being TRBD1 or TRBD2 (9 bases each). Trimming cost V 5 bases and J 7 bases, with 23 bases left between them. Germline values: CDR1 KGHDR, CDR2 SFDVKD. The CDR3 contains 17 residues. The CDR3 loop is CATSGTGVSSGKNEQFF. Written as DNA, the CDR3 is TGTGCCACCAGTGGGACAGGGGTTTCTAGCGGGAAGAATGAGCAGTTCTTC.

The chain links TRBV9 to TRBJ2-7; TRBD1 is a possible D gene (6 bases). The germline V and J ends were trimmed by 4 bases and 2 bases, with 13 bases remaining between them. The germline V gene encodes CDR1 SGDLS and CDR2 YYNGEE. The CDR3 contains 14 residues. The CDR3 DNA is TGTGCCAGCAGCTACTGGGACACAACCTACGAGCAGTACTTC. This gives the protein CASSYWDTTYEQYF.

V and J are TRBV6-2 or TRBV6-3 and TRBJ2-3, with 8 positions matching TRBD2. Germline-derived CDR1 and CDR2 are MNHEY and SVGEGT. The CDR3 runs 18 residues. Trimming took 5 bases from V and 1 from J; bases not matched to a gene: 14. The chain's CDR3 is CASSRTFDGGAGTDTQYF. The CDR3 region has the DNA TGTGCCAGCAGTAGGACCTTCGACGGGGGGGCCGGCACAGATACGCAGTATTTT.

This clone was seen a few times. Different DNA sequences within this sample yield the same CDR3. The rearrangement joins TRBV4-1 to TRBJ2-7, with TRBD1 identical over 9 bases. Trimming at V came to 3 bases and at J to 3 bases, leaving 6 bases not matched to a gene. Looked up from germline, CDR1 is MGHRA and CDR2 is YSYEKL. The CDR3 has 15 amino acids. In DNA form, the CDR3 reads TGCGCCAGCAGCCATCCGGGACAGGGTGACTACGAGCAGTACTTC. This codes for CASSHPGQGDYEQYF.

J is TRBJ2-7 and V is TRBV7-2; 11 bases are shared with TRBD1. In germline, CDR1 is SGHTA, CDR2 FQGNSA. V dropped 1 base and J dropped 3; count of bases not matched to a gene: 5. The CDR3 extends over 16 amino acids. The CDR3 loop is CASSLDGGTGGYEQYF. The CDR3, as DNA: TGTGCCAGCAGCTTAGATGGGGGGACAGGGGGCTACGAGCAGTACTTC.

This chain joins TRBV5-1 and TRBJ1-2; the D gene is possibly TRBD1 (6 bases). Trimming left V 4 bases short and J 8 bases short, with 18 bases between. The CDR3 is 14 residues long. Germline CDR1 and CDR2: SGHRS and YFSETQ. The CDR3 DNA follows: TGCGCCAGCAGCCCAGTTCAGGGGCGAGGAGGCTACACCTTC. It yields the protein CASSPVQGRGGYTF.

CDR3 DNA sequence: TGTGCCAGCAGCCTTCGAGCGGGGACAGGGGGCACAGATACGCAGTATTTT. Translation gives CASSLRAGTGGTDTQYF. J is TRBJ2-3 and V is TRBV3-1 (or the pseudogene TRBV3-2), with 10 bases lining up with TRBD1. The CDR3 loop spans 17 amino acids. Germline-derived CDR1 and CDR2 are LGHDT and YNNKEL (reference sequence). With 4 bases clipped from V and 1 base from J, the junction kept 8 bases outside the gene matches.

This chain joins TRBV15 and TRBJ1-1; D is unclear. Germline loops: CDR1 LNHNV, CDR2 YYDKDF (reference sequence). Trimming removed 1 base from V and 0 bases from J, with 6 bases in between. The CDR3 contains 14 residues. CDR3 region: CATSRVTVNTEAFF. DNA for the CDR3: TGTGCCACCAGCAGAGTTACGGTGAACACTGAAGCTTTCTTT.

The rearrangement links TRBV19 to TRBJ1-1; TRBD1 is a possible D gene (6 bases). The CDR3 contains 13 residues. Germline values: CDR1 LNHDA, CDR2 SQIVND (reference sequence). The ends were cut back, 9 bases at V and 4 bases at J, with 15 bases in the middle. CDR3 DNA: TGTGCCAGCTGGGGGGGCAGGGGCACTGAAGCTTTCTTT. Protein sequence: CASWGGRGTEAFF. The complete variable domain, with remaining parts taken from reference TRBV19 and TRBJ1-1, reads DGGITQSPKYLFRKEGQNVTLSCEQNLNHDAMYWYRQDPGQGLRLIYYSQIVNDFQKGDIAEGYSVSREKKESFPLTVTSAQKNPTAFYLCASWGGRGTEAFFGQGTRLTVV.

The chain has TRBV7-9 and TRBJ1-4; no reliable D call. V was shortened by 5 bases and J by 17 bases, with 18 bases between the two germline ends. Germline V gives CDR1 SEHNR, CDR2 FQNEAQ (reference sequence). The CDR3 has 12 residues. The CDR3 loop reads CASSHITGDIFF. The CDR3 coding sequence is TGTGCCAGCAGCCATATTACGGGAGACATTTTTTTT.

V usage is TRBV19 and J usage is TRBJ1-2, with D uncertain. Deletions cut 3 bases from V and 8 bases from J, with 13 bases between. The CDR3 has 13 residues. Germline loops: CDR1 LNHDA, CDR2 SQIVND (reference sequence). CDR3 in DNA: TGTGCCAGTAGTATCGGCGCAGGTCTCGGCTACACCTTC. It is translated as CASSIGAGLGYTF.

This chain connects TRBV5-6 to TRBJ1-6; 10 bases align to TRBD1. Germline V CDR1 and CDR2: SGHDT, YYEEEE. CDR3 length: 16 amino acids. V lost 3 bases, J lost 5 bases, and 5 bases stayed unmatched. The chain's CDR3 is CASSYRGTGDNSPLHF. The CDR3 bases are TGTGCCAGCAGCTACCGCGGGACAGGGGATAATTCACCCCTCCACTTT.

This clone was counted only a few times. A read error may account for a junction end that differs from germline. The chain recombines TRBV6-1 with TRBJ1-2; D is unclear. Germline V gene lookup returns CDR1 MNHNS and CDR2 SASEGT. The CDR3 has 15 amino acids. The CDR3 loop reads CASREGRQVKGGYTF. For the CDR3, the DNA is TGTGCCAGCAGAGAAGGGAGGCAGGTCAAAGGAGGCTACACCTTC.

CDR3 DNA sequence: TGTGCCAGCACCTTGGACAGGGTAGGGCAGCCCCAGCATTTT. It encodes CASTLDRVGQPQHF. The chain couples TRBV6-5 to TRBJ1-5; TRBD1 aligns across 8 bases. Germline values: CDR1 MNHEY, CDR2 SVGAGI. This CDR3 region has 14 residues. Trimming took 7 bases from V and 7 from J; bases not matched to a gene: 9.

The rearrangement links TRBV29-1 to TRBJ1-1; D gene unclear. The CDR3 has 14 residues. Deletions cut 6 bases from V and 5 bases from J, with 19 bases between. Germline-derived CDR1 and CDR2 are SQVTM and ANQGSEA. CDR3 sequence: CSVLARVAGTEAFF. CDR3 DNA: TGCAGCGTGCTGGCTAGGGTAGCGGGGACTGAAGCTTTCTTT. The whole variable domain, remainder taken from reference TRBV29-1 and TRBJ1-1, is SAVISQKPSRDICQRGTSLTIQCQVDSQVTMMFWYRQQPGQSLTLIATANQGSEATYESGFVIDKFPISRPNLTFSTLTVSNMSPEDSSIYLCSVLARVAGTEAFFGQGTRLTVV.

The chain combines TRBV2 with TRBJ2-1; D is possibly TRBD1 (5 bases). Germline values: CDR1 SNHLY, CDR2 FYNNEI. This CDR3 region has 11 residues. V was clipped by 6 bases and J by 10 bases, with 10 bases between them. CDR3 region: CASSPSGEQFF. CDR3 nucleotide sequence: TGTGCCAGCAGCCCTTCAGGGGAGCAGTTCTTC.

V and J are TRBV7-6 and TRBJ2-2, with 14 bases identical to TRBD2. V was pared by 5 bases and J by 4 bases, with 9 bases of the junction left unmatched. CDR1 and CDR2 from the germline V gene are SGHVS and FNYEAQ. This CDR3 region has 18 residues. Here the CDR3 DNA reads TGTGCCAGCAGCCTCGGACTAGCGGGGGGCCAGGTCACCGGGGAGCTGTTTTTT. Its protein product is CASSLGLAGGQVTGELFF.